This T cell receptor beta chain was sequenced for a study of T cell responses to AZD1222 COVID-19 vaccine. Method: immunoSEQ multiplex PCR; TCRdb's copy keeps in-frame clones and lacks some. The sample carries roughly 200,000 clones, almost 90% recorded once. This CDR3 has 19 residues. CDR1 is LNHNV and CDR2 is YYDKDF in the germline V gene (reference sequence). Deletions cut 0 bases from V and 4 bases from J, with 22 bases between. This clonotype was obtained from an adult in good health. This chain uses TRBV15 with TRBJ2-1; perhaps D is TRBD1 or TRBD2 (6 bases each). The sample in question was peripheral blood, obtained on day 0 of AZD1222 vaccination. The DNA for the CDR3 is TGTGCCACCAGCAGAGACCCAGGTCGGGGGCGACTATCGTACAATGAGCAGTTCTTC. Protein: CATSRDPGRGRLSYNEQFF. Combining the CDR3 with reference TRBV15 and TRBJ2-1 gives the whole variable domain DAMVIQNPRYQVTQFGKPVTLSCSQTLNHNVMYWYQQKSSQAPKLLFHYYDKDFNNEADTPDNFQSRRPNTSFCFLDIRSPGLGDTAMYLCATSRDPGRGRLSYNEQFFGPGTRLTVL.